Below are 3 T cell receptor beta chains sequenced from a single sample in a study of low-dose radiotherapy and immunotherapy resistance in tumors. Gene-specific TRAV and TRBV primers were used for first-strand cDNA, covering alpha and beta chains. For amplifying TCRs, the PCR ran for around 20 cycles with Phusion, which was used together with a constant-region primer and the adapter on the V primers. TCRdb re-analysed the reads in MiXCR, keeping a single row per CDR3 protein. The profile shows roughly 56,000 distinct CDR3 sequences, 20% to 25% of them singletons. Time point meaning: after trial treatment. Treatment described: LDRT plus nivolumab, ipilimumab, low-dose cyclophosphamide and aspirin (RACIN trial). Sequenced here: PBMCs, sampled after low-dose radiotherapy plus immunotherapy. All receptors come from a male donor with prostate cancer.

Points on this clonotype: A read error likely explains this, since a far larger clone differs by one base. The DNA for the CDR3 is TGTGTCAGCAGTTTGGGCGGGAGGACGGCCCATGAGCAGTTCTTC. Amino acid sequence: CVSSLGGRTAHEQFF. The J gene is TRBJ2-1, the V gene TRBV26; TRBD2 is the table's D call and was not checked against the DNA. TRBV26 is assigned pseudogene status. The CDR3 consists of 15 residues.

This clonotype was seen repeatedly, ten times or more. The chain combines TRBV5-1 with TRBJ2-7; 11 bases agree with TRBD2. This CDR3 is 16 amino acids long. Germline V gives CDR1 SGHRS, CDR2 YFSETQ. V shed 0 bases, J shed 0 bases, and the junction held 2 bases outside the gene matches. CDR3 loop: CASSLDLAGGSYEQYF. As DNA, the CDR3 is TGCGCCAGCAGCTTGGATCTAGCGGGAGGCTCCTACGAGCAGTACTTC.

This clonotype has a count of ten or more. It differs at one base from a far larger clone, so likely a read error. The gene calls are TRBV4-3 and TRBJ2-5; D is tentatively TRBD1 or TRBD2 (5 bases each). Trimming left V 0 bases short and J 11 bases short, with 13 bases between. CDR3 length: 13 residues. Germline V lookup: CDR1 LGHNA, CDR2 YSLEER. CDR3 DNA: TGCGCCAGCAGCCAAGATGGGGGTTTTAAGCAGTACTTC. Its protein product is CASSQDGGFKQYF.